This TCR beta chain appears in the sequencing data of a study of blood T cell repertoires in COVID-19. As handled by the study authors: Researchers report that nucleated cell counts were estimated from reference gene primer amplification. TCRdb's table, derived via immunoSEQ multiplex PCR, lists solely in-frame clones and lacks some. The V and J calls and clone size are taken from that table; D and trimming were inferred from the DNA. This sample has 300,000 to 350,000 clones; approximately 85% occur once, and the top ten carry 2.2%. Germline V gene sequence: CDR1 MNHEY, CDR2 SMNVEV (reference sequence). The CDR3 spans 15 residues. V was pared by 11 bases and J by 0 bases, with 19 bases between.

The material sequenced was PBMCs or T cells enriched from blood (not recorded which). The chain employs TRBV27 and TRBJ1-1, with a weak D call TRBD1 (6 bases). The TCR was taken from a man younger than 40 who had recovered from COVID-19. The CDR3 loop is CASRRGGLLNTEAFF. CDR3 bases: TGTGCCTCCCGACGCGGGGGGCTGCTGAACACTGAAGCTTTCTTT.